Each of the 16 T cell receptor beta chains below was sequenced from the same sample in a study of neurological immune-mediated disorders. TCRdb re-called the 5' RACE reads through MiXCR, storing one row per CDR3 protein. The sample consists of approximately 48,000 distinct CDR3 sequences, approximately 3% of them appearing once. The sample comprised PBMCs. These receptors were obtained from a woman aged 50 to 65 with multiple sclerosis.

This clonotype occurred many times. The V and J genes are TRBV5-1 and TRBJ2-1; 8 bases align to TRBD2. In germline, CDR1 is SGHRS, CDR2 YFSETQ. The V segment lost 0 bases and the J segment 9 bases; nucleotides outside the gene matches: 8. The CDR3 consists of 15 residues. The CDR3 DNA sequence: TGCGCCAGCAGCTTGGCCACGGGGGGGCTTCGTGAGCAGTTCTTC. It translates to CASSLATGGLREQFF. Full variable domain (missing parts from reference TRBV5-1 and TRBJ2-1): KAGVTQTPRYLIKTRGQQVTLSCSPISGHRSVSWYQQTPGQGLQFLFEYFSETQRNKGNFPGRFSGRQFSNSRSEMNVSTLELGDSALYLCASSLATGGLREQFFGPGTRLTVL.

This clonotype was seen many times. The CDR3 spells CASRTRDRGPGDTQYF. CDR3 sequence (DNA): TGTGCCAGCAGGACCCGGGACAGGGGGCCGGGAGATACGCAGTATTTT. The chain combines TRBV7-9 with TRBJ2-3; 12 bases are a match to TRBD1. In germline, CDR1 is SEHNR, CDR2 FQNEAQ (reference sequence). This CDR3 has 16 amino acids. The J segment lost 5 bases and the V segment lost 6 bases, leaving 9 bases of the junction unmatched.

This clonotype was detected ten times or more. V usage is TRBV11-1 and J usage is TRBJ2-1; 8 bases match TRBD2. Per germline, CDR1 SGHAT and CDR2 FQDESV (reference sequence). V was clipped by 4 bases and J by 5 bases; unmatched bases: 4. This CDR3 is 14 amino acids long. The CDR3 sequence is CASSSLAGNNEQFF. For the CDR3, the DNA is TGTGCCAGCAGCTCCTTAGCGGGAAACAATGAGCAGTTCTTC.

This clonotype was seen ten or more times. This rearrangement joins TRBV11-2 to TRBJ2-1, with 9 bases identical to TRBD2. CDR1 and CDR2 (germline): SGHAT, FQNNGV. The CDR3 covers 18 residues. V gave up 2 bases and J gave up 0 bases; unmatched junction bases: 8. CDR3 coding DNA: TGTGCCAGCAGCTTATTTATCCTAGCGGGGAGCTCCTACAATGAGCAGTTCTTC. It codes for CASSLFILAGSSYNEQFF.

This clonotype appeared many times. The chain employs TRBV5-1 and TRBJ1-2; tentatively, D is TRBD1 (5 bases). V was trimmed by 5 bases and J by 0 bases, leaving 17 bases between them. In germline, CDR1 is SGHRS, CDR2 YFSETQ. The CDR3 has 16 residues. The DNA of the CDR3 is TGCGCCAGCAGGCCTTTTCCAGGGAACGCTAACTATGGCTACACCTTC. It encodes CASRPFPGNANYGYTF.

The rearrangement uses TRBV21-1 and TRBJ2-7; the table assigns TRBD2, which was not confirmed against the DNA. TRBV21-1 is a pseudogene segment. The CDR3 spans 16 residues. This CDR3 is CASSFRARGRTSEQYF. The CDR3 nucleotides are TGTGCCAGCAGCTTTAGGGCGAGGGGGAGAACCTCCGAGCAGTACTTC.

This clonotype was detected many times. The rearrangement joins TRBV7-3 to TRBJ1-2, with 8 bases that match TRBD1. J was trimmed by 8 bases and V by 5 bases; bases with no gene match: 7. The CDR3 has 13 residues. Germline-derived CDR1 and CDR2 are SGHTA and FQGTGA. Here the CDR3 DNA reads TGTGCCAGCAGCCGACAGGGGATGGACGGCTACACCTTC. Amino acid sequence: CASSRQGMDGYTF.

This clonotype has ten or more counts. The V and J genes are TRBV27 and TRBJ2-2; tentative D call: TRBD1 (6 bases). The V end lost 4 bases, the J end lost 4 bases, and 10 bases lay between the germline ends. Germline V gene data show CDR1 as MNHEY and CDR2 as SMNVEV (reference sequence). CDR3 size: 14 residues. CDR3 sequence reads: CASSYREGTGELFF. Written as DNA, the CDR3 is TGTGCCAGCAGTTACAGGGAAGGCACCGGGGAGCTGTTTTTT.

This clonotype has at least ten counts. V usage is TRBV28 and J usage is TRBJ1-6; D not resolved. V lost 0 bases, J lost 8 bases, and 20 bases lay in between. Germline V gene sequence: CDR1 MDHEN, CDR2 SYDVKM. The CDR3 is 18 residues long. The CDR3: CASSLWTLDNSLHSPLHF. CDR3 sequence (DNA): TGTGCCAGCAGTTTATGGACCCTAGACAACTCTCTCCATTCACCCCTCCACTTT. The variable domain in full, with the rest retrieved from reference TRBV28 and TRBJ1-6, is DVKVTQSSRYLVKRTGEKVFLECVQDMDHENMFWYRQDPGLGLRLIYFSYDVKMKEKGDIPEGYSVSREKKERFSLILESASTNQTSMYLCASSLWTLDNSLHSPLHFGNGTRLTVT.

This clonotype was found many times. CDR3 in DNA: TGCGCCAGCAGTGAGTCTGGACGGCACACTGAAGCTTTCTTT. It specifies CASSESGRHTEAFF. This chain uses TRBV10-2 with TRBJ1-1, with unresolved D. Trimming removed 0 bases from V and 3 bases from J, with 8 bases in between. CDR3 size: 14 residues. The germline gives CDR1 WSHSY, CDR2 SAAADI.

This clonotype occurred many times. The chain has TRBV5-1 and TRBJ2-3; D ambiguous. Trimming left V 0 bases short and J 0 bases short, with 8 bases between. The CDR3 is 15 residues long. Germline V gene data show CDR1 as SGHRS and CDR2 as YFSETQ. In DNA form, the CDR3 reads TGCGCCAGCAGCTTGGGGGTATCTAGCACAGATACGCAGTATTTT. It yields the protein CASSLGVSSTDTQYF.

This clonotype came up many times. The rearrangement joins TRBV5-1 to TRBJ1-6; D remains ambiguous. Germline-derived CDR1 and CDR2 are SGHRS and YFSETQ. The germline V and J ends were trimmed by 3 bases and 2 bases, with 9 bases remaining between them. The CDR3 is made up of 15 amino acids. CDR3 region: CASSSTTAYNSPLHF. The CDR3 DNA follows: TGCGCCAGCAGCTCAACCACAGCCTATAATTCACCCCTCCACTTT.

This clonotype has at least ten counts. The chain is built from TRBV28 and TRBJ1-1; D not certain. The V gene's germline CDR1 is MDHEN and CDR2 SYDVKM. This CDR3 is built from 12 residues. Trimming took off 9 bases at V and 6 bases at J, with 14 bases between the two ends. The CDR3 nucleotides are TGTGCCAGTAACACACAATCTTCTGAAGCTTTCTTT. It translates to CASNTQSSEAFF.

This clonotype was recorded many times. The chain recombines TRBV6-5 with TRBJ1-5; TRBD1 might be the D (6 bases). V was shortened by 6 bases and J by 7 bases, with 16 bases between the two germline ends. Germline V CDR1 and CDR2: MNHEY, SVGAGI. This CDR3 comprises 14 residues. The CDR3 DNA is TGTGCCAGCAGACCCTGGAACAGGGAACAGCCCCAGCATTTT. This encodes CASRPWNREQPQHF.

This clonotype came up many times. The chain recombines TRBV2 with TRBJ2-2; D perhaps matches TRBD1 (5 bases). V was pared by 9 bases and J by 2 bases, with 13 bases between. The CDR3 length is 14 residues. CDR1 SNHLY and CDR2 FYNNEI come from the germline V gene. CDR3 sequence: CARTETENTGELFF. CDR3 sequence (DNA): TGTGCCAGAACCGAGACAGAAAACACCGGGGAGCTGTTTTTT.

This clonotype has at least ten counts. The CDR3 DNA reads as TGTGCCAGCAGCTATCAGGGGGCGAATGAGCAGTTCTTC. Translation gives CASSYQGANEQFF. The chain joins TRBV6-1 to TRBJ2-1, with 8 bases that match TRBD1. Germline assignment: CDR1 MNHNS and CDR2 SASEGT. This CDR3 contains 13 residues. Trimming removed 6 bases from V and 7 bases from J; junction bases left unmatched: 5.